Following are 22 T cell receptor beta chains from one sample sequenced in a study of glioma-infiltrating T cells after dendritic cell vaccination. The time point was: after dendritic cell vaccination, including at tumor progression/relapse. Libraries were prepared by immunoSEQ multiplex PCR; TCRdb keeps only in-frame clonotypes and omits some of them. Among some 90,000 clones listed, 75% to 85% were seen once. This sample comprised blood, obtained after dendritic cell vaccination. The origin of the receptors is a human donor with glioblastoma.

This sequence joins TRBV6-1 and TRBJ1-6; 9 bases map to TRBD1. V was pared by 4 bases and J by 9 bases, with 4 bases of the junction left unmatched. Germline lookup yields CDR1 MNHNS and CDR2 SASEGT. The CDR3 runs 14 residues. The CDR3, as DNA: TGTGCCAGCAGTGTTGAGACAGGGGGTTCACCCCTCCACTTT. This sequence encodes CASSVETGGSPLHF.

This sequence joins TRBV30 and TRBJ1-4; D uncertain. V was shortened by 0 bases and J by 7 bases, with 6 bases between the two germline ends. CDR1 is GTSNPN and CDR2 is SVGIG in the germline V gene (reference sequence). CDR3 length equals 12 residues. In DNA, the CDR3 is TGTGCCTGGAGTGTCACGGGTGAAAAACTGTTTTTT. Protein: CAWSVTGEKLFF.

The V and J genes are TRBV19 and TRBJ1-6; weak D call: TRBD1 (6 bases). The CDR3 spans 15 residues. CDR1 LNHDA and CDR2 SQIVND come from the germline V gene (reference sequence). The V gene lost 7 bases and the J gene lost 5 bases, with 15 bases spanning the gap. In DNA, the CDR3 is TGTGCCAGTACCCCCAACAGGGACAATAATTCACCCCTCCACTTT. Residues: CASTPNRDNNSPLHF.

V gene TRBV7-9 combines with J gene TRBJ2-5; 8 bases map to TRBD1. Germline V gene lookup returns CDR1 SEHNR and CDR2 FQNEAQ (reference sequence). This CDR3 contains 14 residues. V shed 9 bases, J shed 5 bases, and the junction held 11 bases outside the gene matches. CDR3: CASDDRGLVETQYF. The CDR3 DNA is TGTGCCAGTGACGACAGGGGCTTGGTCGAGACCCAGTACTTC.

The V call is TRBV5-1, the J call TRBJ1-1, with D possibly being TRBD1 (5 bases). The CDR3 is 14 residues long. From germline, CDR1 is SGHRS and CDR2 YFSETQ. V was clipped by 0 bases and J by 5 bases, with 11 bases between them. Written as DNA, the CDR3 is TGCGCCAGCAGCTTGGGCAGGGCAGCGACTGAAGCTTTCTTT. Protein sequence: CASSLGRAATEAFF.

The CDR3 DNA reads as TGCGCCAGCAGCTTGGGACAGAACTATGGCTACACCTTC. This gives the protein CASSLGQNYGYTF. The J gene is TRBJ1-2, the V gene TRBV5-1; D is perhaps TRBD1 (5 bases). V was clipped by 0 bases and J by 2 bases, with 5 bases between them. Per the germline V gene, CDR1 is SGHRS and CDR2 is YFSETQ. This CDR3 is built from 13 residues.

A word on this clone: Other DNA sequences from this sample encode an identical CDR3 as well. This chain links TRBV29-1 with TRBJ2-7; 8 bases match TRBD1. Germline V gene data show CDR1 as SQVTM and CDR2 as ANQGSEA. The CDR3 is made up of 12 amino acids. V shed 6 bases, J shed 1 base, and the junction held 2 bases outside the gene matches. CDR3 DNA sequence: TGCAGCGTCCGGACAGGGTCCTACGAGCAGTACTTC. Translated, it gives CSVRTGSYEQYF.

The V and J genes are TRBV7-9 and TRBJ2-2; D ambiguous. Per germline, CDR1 SEHNR and CDR2 FQNEAQ (reference sequence). The V end lost 1 base, the J end lost 0 bases, and 12 bases lay between the germline ends. This CDR3 has 17 amino acids. CDR3 bases: TGTGCCAGCAGCTTAGTAGGTTGGCGGTCGAACACCGGGGAGCTGTTTTTT. Protein: CASSLVGWRSNTGELFF.

The chain recombines TRBV19 with TRBJ1-1, with D possibly TRBD1 on 6 matching bases. The germline V and J ends were trimmed by 10 bases and 3 bases, with 27 bases remaining between them. Germline-derived CDR1 and CDR2 are LNHDA and SQIVND (reference sequence). The CDR3 contains 17 residues. The CDR3 loop reads CATRLLGGGLGDTEAFF. The DNA of the CDR3 is TGTGCCACCCGCTTGTTGGGGGGGGGCCTAGGGGACACTGAAGCTTTCTTT.

V is TRBV7-3 and J is TRBJ2-2, with TRBD1 as a possible D gene (6 bases). This CDR3 spans 15 amino acids. The V gene's germline CDR1 is SGHTA and CDR2 FQGTGA. Trimming shortened V by 1 base and J by 4 bases, and 10 bases separated the two germline ends. The CDR3 nucleotides are TGTGCCAGCAGCTTAATGGGGGCTGGCACCGGGGAGCTGTTTTTT. It is translated as CASSLMGAGTGELFF. The full variable domain, completed using reference TRBV7-3 and TRBJ2-2, is GAGVSQTPSNKVTEKGKYVELRCDPISGHTALYWYRQSLGQGPEFLIYFQGTGAADDSGLPNDRFFAVRPEGSVSTLKIQRTERGDSAVYLCASSLMGAGTGELFFGEGSRLTVL.

The rearrangement joins TRBV11-2 to TRBJ2-7, with D tentatively TRBD1 (5 bases). The CDR3 spans 17 residues. Trimming took off 6 bases at V and 1 base at J, with 22 bases between the two ends. CDR1 is SGHAT, CDR2 FQNNGV, per germline. The DNA of the CDR3 is TGTGCCAGCAGTCAACTTCGTGCAGGGAAAATATCCTACGAGCAGTACTTC. Its protein is CASSQLRAGKISYEQYF.

This clone was counted a single time. The V and J genes are TRBV9 and TRBJ1-2; D ambiguous. V was pared by 3 bases and J by 3 bases, with 9 bases between. CDR3 length: 13 residues. Per the germline V gene, CDR1 is SGDLS and CDR2 is YYNGEE. The CDR3 here is CASSAGKDYGYTF. Here the CDR3 DNA reads TGTGCCAGCAGCGCGGGGAAGGACTATGGCTACACCTTC.

This chain joins TRBV12-5 and TRBJ1-3; D is uncertain. CDR1 LGHNT and CDR2 FRNRAP come from the germline V gene. CDR3 length: 18 amino acids. The V gene lost 5 bases and the J gene lost 0 bases, with 20 bases spanning the gap. The CDR3 DNA is TGTGCTAGTGGTACTCAGCGTAAGAGCGGTGTCTCTGGAAACACCATATATTTT. It specifies CASGTQRKSGVSGNTIYF. The whole variable domain, filled in from reference TRBV12-5 and TRBJ1-3, reads DARVTQTPRHKVTEMGQEVTMRCQPILGHNTVFWYRQTMMQGLELLAYFRNRAPLDDSGMPKDRFSAEMPDATLATLKIQPSEPRDSAVYFCASGTQRKSGVSGNTIYFGEGSWLTVV.

The DNA for the CDR3 is TGTGCCAGCAATTCCGGGACAGGGCTCGGCTACACCTTC. Translated, it gives CASNSGTGLGYTF. This chain joins TRBV28 and TRBJ1-2; 9 positions agree with TRBD1. V dropped 7 bases and J dropped 8; count of bases not matched to a gene: 8. This CDR3 region has 13 residues. Germline values: CDR1 MDHEN, CDR2 SYDVKM.

The table lists this clone with a count of one. V is TRBV5-1 and J is TRBJ2-1; TRBD2 matches 10 bases. The trim removed 0 bases at V and 9 bases at J, leaving 0 bases unmatched. Germline V gene data show CDR1 as SGHRS and CDR2 as YFSETQ. The CDR3 contains 13 residues. Here the CDR3 DNA reads TGCGCCAGCAGCTTGGAGCGGGAGGGTGAGCAGTTCTTC. This sequence encodes CASSLEREGEQFF.

Only a few counts were recorded for this clone. The rearrangement links TRBV27 to TRBJ2-7, with 7 bases matching TRBD1. Germline V CDR1 and CDR2: MNHEY, SMNVEV (reference sequence). V was clipped by 8 bases and J by 0 bases; unmatched bases: 10. The CDR3 totals 15 residues. The DNA for the CDR3 is TGTGCCAGCTTCGGTGAGGGGGCCCTCTCCTACGAGCAGTACTTC. Translating gives CASFGEGALSYEQYF.

This clone was seen only once. The chain couples TRBV19 to TRBJ1-5; D may be TRBD1 (5 bases). CDR3 length equals 13 residues. Trimming pared 7 bases from V and 5 bases from J, leaving 12 bases between. The germline gives CDR1 LNHDA, CDR2 SQIVND (reference sequence). CDR3: CASMGPFHQPQHF. For the CDR3, the DNA is TGTGCCAGTATGGGGCCTTTTCATCAGCCCCAGCATTTT.

The rearrangement joins TRBV19 to TRBJ2-6; 7 bases are shared with TRBD1. Looked up from germline, CDR1 is LNHDA and CDR2 is SQIVND (reference sequence). Trimming cost V 8 bases and J 0 bases; bases outside gene matches: 7. The CDR3 has 16 residues. The CDR3 DNA is TGTGCCAGTTGGGGGACAGCCTACTCTGGGGCCAACGTCCTGACTTTC. Amino acid sequence: CASWGTAYSGANVLTF.

The V gene is TRBV15, the J gene TRBJ2-5; no definite D call. V dropped 2 bases and J dropped 0 bases, with 4 bases sitting between them. This CDR3 has 13 amino acids. Germline CDR1 reads LNHNV; CDR2 reads YYDKDF (reference sequence). The CDR3 protein is CATSRSDQETQYF. Here the CDR3 DNA reads TGTGCCACCAGCAGAAGCGACCAAGAGACCCAGTACTTC.

The rearrangement uses TRBV7-9 and TRBJ1-6; D is unclear. Germline-derived CDR1 and CDR2 are SEHNR and FQNEAQ (reference sequence). V lost 2 bases and J lost 6, with 8 bases in between. This CDR3 is 14 amino acids long. The CDR3, as DNA: TGTGCCAGCAGCTTATACGAGGGTAATTCACCCCTCCACTTT. It encodes CASSLYEGNSPLHF.

This chain links TRBV5-1 with TRBJ2-2, with TRBD2 identical over 16 bases. The J segment lost 2 bases and the V segment lost 3 bases, leaving 4 bases of the junction unmatched. From germline, CDR1 is SGHRS and CDR2 YFSETQ. There are 18 residues in the CDR3. The CDR3 here is CASSWGTSGRGNTGELFF. CDR3 nucleotides: TGCGCCAGCAGCTGGGGGACTAGCGGGAGGGGAAACACCGGGGAGCTGTTTTTT.

This sequence joins TRBV27 and TRBJ1-1, with 8 bases identical to TRBD1. Germline CDR1 is MNHEY and CDR2 is SMNVEV (reference sequence). The CDR3 loop spans 14 amino acids. After removal of 2 bases from V and 5 bases from J, the junction contained 4 bases not matched to a gene. The chain's CDR3 is CASSLRQGITEAFF. The CDR3 DNA follows: TGTGCCAGCAGTTTACGACAGGGGATAACTGAAGCTTTCTTT.